The 26 T cell receptor beta chains reported below all come from one sample, sequenced in a study of glioma-infiltrating T cells after dendritic cell vaccination. Stated time point: after dendritic cell vaccination, including at tumor progression/relapse. The table came from immunoSEQ multiplex PCR; TCRdb's copy has only in-frame clones and leaves some out. The sample gives some 90,000 clones, 75% to 90% of which show up once; less than 2.5% is in the top ten. The sequencing used blood, collected after dendritic cell vaccination. The receptors here all came from a human donor with glioblastoma.

The V and J genes are TRBV29-1 and TRBJ1-2, with D maybe TRBD1 (6 bases). This CDR3 has 13 residues. Germline V gene data show CDR1 as SQVTM and CDR2 as ANQGSEA. The V and J ends lost 4 bases and 2 bases respectively, with 11 bases between them. CDR3 loop: CSVATGANYGYTF. The CDR3 DNA follows: TGCAGCGTTGCGACAGGAGCAAACTATGGCTACACCTTC.

The chain has TRBV19 and TRBJ2-3, with TRBD2 matching over 7 bases. Germline CDR1 LNHDA, CDR2 SQIVND (reference sequence). After removal of 6 bases from V and 2 bases from J, the junction contained 5 bases not matched to a gene. The CDR3 covers 14 residues. The CDR3 DNA is TGTGCCAGTAGCCCAGCGGGATACACAGATACGCAGTATTTT. Translation: CASSPAGYTDTQYF.

This clone was detected only once. The V gene is TRBV4-1, the J gene TRBJ1-2; perhaps TRBD1 as D (6 bases). Germline CDR1 reads MGHRA; CDR2 reads YSYEKL. The V end was cut by 1 base, the J end by 4 bases, with 22 bases between. The CDR3 totals 18 residues. This CDR3 is CASSQVGRGNVLGYGYTF. CDR3 coding DNA: TGCGCCAGCAGCCAAGTTGGCAGGGGAAATGTTTTGGGCTATGGCTACACCTTC.

V gene TRBV15 combines with J gene TRBJ1-1, with D hard to call. The CDR3 has 22 amino acids. Trimming took off 2 bases at V and 0 bases at J, with 31 bases between the two ends. Germline lookup yields CDR1 LNHNV and CDR2 YYDKDF (reference sequence). CDR3 protein: CATSRPNARLRWLDPMNTEAFF. CDR3 in DNA: TGTGCCACCAGCAGACCAAACGCCAGGCTACGGTGGTTAGATCCTATGAACACTGAAGCTTTCTTT. The full variable domain, rest sourced from reference TRBV15 and TRBJ1-1, is DAMVIQNPRYQVTQFGKPVTLSCSQTLNHNVMYWYQQKSSQAPKLLFHYYDKDFNNEADTPDNFQSRRPNTSFCFLDIRSPGLGDTAMYLCATSRPNARLRWLDPMNTEAFFGQGTRLTVV.

This clone appeared once. The V gene is TRBV6-1, the J gene TRBJ1-1; TRBD1 aligns across 10 bases. V lost 6 bases to trimming and J lost 3 bases; unmatched junction nucleotides: 7. Germline V lookup: CDR1 MNHNS, CDR2 SASEGT. The CDR3 is 15 residues long. This CDR3 is CASRPTGTGDTEAFF. Written as DNA, the CDR3 is TGTGCCAGCAGACCTACCGGGACAGGGGACACTGAAGCTTTCTTT.

V gene TRBV27 combines with J gene TRBJ1-1; perhaps TRBD1 as D (6 bases). The V end lost 4 bases, the J end lost 1 base, and 13 bases lay between the germline ends. From germline, CDR1 is MNHEY and CDR2 SMNVEV (reference sequence). This CDR3 is 15 amino acids long. CDR3 protein: CASSWSRQANTEAFF. The CDR3 coding sequence is TGTGCCAGCAGTTGGAGTAGACAGGCGAACACTGAAGCTTTCTTT.

The V and J genes are TRBV29-1 and TRBJ2-5, with D perhaps TRBD2 (5 bases). The germline gives CDR1 SQVTM, CDR2 ANQGSEA. The CDR3 contains 13 residues. Trimming pared 6 bases from V and 2 bases from J, leaving 13 bases between. The CDR3 loop reads CSVWTGKQETQYF. CDR3 bases: TGCAGCGTCTGGACCGGGAAGCAAGAGACCCAGTACTTC.

The rearrangement joins TRBV6-1 to TRBJ2-2, with TRBD1 matching over 12 bases. The ends lost 8 bases at V and 7 bases at J; junction bases unmatched: 5. This CDR3 has 14 amino acids. CDR1 and CDR2 (germline): MNHNS, SASEGT. The CDR3 loop is CASRGTGGGGELFF. The CDR3 nucleotides are TGTGCCAGCCGAGGGACAGGGGGCGGCGGGGAGCTGTTTTTT.

The chain employs TRBV19 and TRBJ2-2, with no clear D. This CDR3 contains 14 residues. Trimming shortened V by 4 bases and J by 4 bases, and 10 bases separated the two germline ends. The germline CDR1 and CDR2 sequences are LNHDA and SQIVND (reference sequence). The CDR3 is CASSRRESTGELFF. CDR3 nucleotides: TGTGCCAGTAGTAGGAGAGAGAGCACCGGGGAGCTGTTTTTT.

The chain uses TRBV2 and TRBJ2-5, with D possibly TRBD1 on 5 matching bases. Germline V CDR1 and CDR2: SNHLY, FYNNEI. The CDR3 has 14 residues. The germline V and J ends were trimmed by 8 bases and 0 bases, with 13 bases remaining between them. CDR3 amino acids: CASGLSGHQETQYF. CDR3 DNA sequence: TGTGCCAGCGGGCTTTCAGGGCACCAAGAGACCCAGTACTTC.

V usage is TRBV7-2 and J usage is TRBJ2-5, with D maybe TRBD2 (7 bases). Germline V lookup: CDR1 SGHTA, CDR2 FQGNSA. Deletions cut 6 bases from V and 10 bases from J, with 15 bases between. This CDR3 has 12 residues. The CDR3 sequence is CASRMGRGDQYF. Written as DNA, the CDR3 is TGTGCCAGCAGAATGGGGAGGGGGGACCAGTACTTC.

Of note for this clone: An end of the junction does not agree with germline; a read error may underlie this. The chain carries TRBV25-1 and TRBJ2-5; 7 bases agree with TRBD1. The CDR3 runs to 17 residues. The V gene's germline CDR1 is MGHDK and CDR2 SYGVNS. The CDR3 coding sequence is TGTGCCGGCAGTGAACTCCTCGGACAGGATGGGGCCGAGACCCAGTACTTC. Translated, it gives CAGSELLGQDGAETQYF.

This chain uses TRBV4-2 with TRBJ1-1, with D maybe TRBD1 (6 bases). V gave up 5 bases and J gave up 6 bases, with 13 bases separating them. CDR3 length: 13 residues. Germline lookup yields CDR1 LGHNA and CDR2 YNFKEQ. CDR3 sequence reads: CASSTGIGAEAFF. In DNA form, the CDR3 reads TGTGCCAGCAGCACAGGGATCGGGGCTGAAGCTTTCTTT.

V is TRBV12-5 and J is TRBJ2-5, with 9 bases matching TRBD2. This CDR3 has 17 amino acids. V trimming: 8 bases; J trimming: 1 base; junction bases outside the gene matches: 14. Germline assignment: CDR1 LGHNT and CDR2 FRNRAP. CDR3 coding DNA: TGTGCTAGTTCCCGACAGAAGACTAGCGGAGTCCAAGAGACCCAGTACTTC. This gives the protein CASSRQKTSGVQETQYF.

This chain joins TRBV18 and TRBJ2-7; 7 bases match TRBD1. Germline lookup yields CDR1 KGHSH and CDR2 LQKENI. This CDR3 region has 17 residues. J gave up 0 bases and V 3 bases, and 11 bases lay outside the gene matches. CDR3 DNA sequence: TGTGCCAGCTCACCCTCAAGGGACAGATTAAGCTCCTACGAGCAGTACGTC. Its protein is CASSPSRDRLSSYEQYV.

The chain couples TRBV2 to TRBJ2-1; 7 nucleotides line up with TRBD1. This CDR3 is 16 amino acids long. Germline V gives CDR1 SNHLY, CDR2 FYNNEI. Trimming cost V 6 bases and J 7 bases; bases outside gene matches: 15. The CDR3 spells CASRGFRDSDWNEQFF. For the CDR3, the DNA is TGTGCCAGCAGAGGATTTCGGGACAGTGACTGGAATGAGCAGTTCTTC.

The V gene is TRBV19, the J gene TRBJ2-7; TRBD1 matches at 11 bases. The CDR3 loop spans 15 amino acids. Losses at the gene ends were 5 bases for V and 5 bases for J; bases not matched to a gene: 8. Germline CDR1 reads LNHDA; CDR2 reads SQIVND (reference sequence). CDR3 residues: CASSLPGQGVHEQYF. The CDR3 DNA follows: TGTGCCAGTAGTTTACCGGGACAGGGGGTCCACGAGCAGTACTTC.

The chain joins TRBV10-2 to TRBJ2-1; 8 nucleotides agree with TRBD2. Germline trimming cut 6 bases from V and 8 bases from J; bases unmatched to any gene: 15. This CDR3 has 16 residues. Germline V lookup: CDR1 WSHSY, CDR2 SAAADI. CDR3 in DNA: TGCGCCAGCAGCCTTCCGGGGACTAGTAGCCCCCATGAGCAGTTCTTC. The encoded protein is CASSLPGTSSPHEQFF.

This chain joins TRBV4-1 and TRBJ2-3, with 10 nucleotides matching TRBD2. This CDR3 has 14 amino acids. V trimming: 7 bases; J trimming: 3 bases; junction bases outside the gene matches: 4. In germline, CDR1 is MGHRA, CDR2 YSYEKL. CDR3 nucleotide sequence: TGCGCCAGCACACCTAGCGGGAGTACAGATACGCAGTATTTT. It codes for CASTPSGSTDTQYF.

V and J are TRBV6-5 and TRBJ1-3, with 7 bases aligning to TRBD1. Germline CDR1 reads MNHEY; CDR2 reads SVGAGI. The CDR3 length is 16 residues. V was clipped by 3 bases and J by 3 bases; unmatched bases: 8. Here the CDR3 reads CASSYNTGEGGNTIYF. The DNA for the CDR3 is TGTGCCAGCAGTTATAACACAGGGGAAGGTGGAAACACCATATATTTT.

This sequence joins TRBV19 and TRBJ1-2; D ambiguous. Trimming pared 3 bases from V and 8 bases from J, leaving 13 bases between. Germline V gene data show CDR1 as LNHDA and CDR2 as SQIVND (reference sequence). CDR3 length: 13 amino acids. CDR3 in amino acids: CASSIPPGGGYTF. CDR3 coding DNA: TGTGCCAGTAGTATTCCCCCCGGCGGGGGCTACACCTTC.

V gene TRBV14 combines with J gene TRBJ1-2; D is possibly TRBD1 (6 bases). CDR3 length: 14 residues. Germline lookup yields CDR1 SGHDN and CDR2 FVKESK. V was clipped by 6 bases and J by 4 bases, with 15 bases between them. The CDR3 region has the DNA TGTGCCAGCAGTGATAAGGGGGTAGTCTATGGCTACACCTTC. This encodes CASSDKGVVYGYTF.

J is TRBJ2-1 and V is TRBV6-5; maybe TRBD2 (5 bases). This CDR3 has 16 amino acids. V dropped 0 bases and J dropped 6 bases, with 15 bases sitting between them. Germline V gene lookup returns CDR1 MNHEY and CDR2 SVGAGI. The CDR3 DNA reads as TGTGCCAGCAGTTACTCCGGGGTAATAGGAGGCAATGAGCAGTTCTTC. This gives the protein CASSYSGVIGGNEQFF.

The V call is TRBV20-1, the J call TRBJ1-2; 8 positions agree with TRBD1. The CDR3 runs to 11 residues. The germline CDR1 and CDR2 sequences are DFQATT and SNEGSKA (reference sequence). V shed 5 bases and J 12 bases; nucleotides not matched to a gene: 8. CDR3 sequence (DNA): TGCAGTGCTCCAGGGGGCCTCGCCCACACCTTC. Residues: CSAPGGLAHTF.

This chain joins TRBV19 and TRBJ2-2; D is uncertain. The V end lost 3 bases, the J end lost 6 bases, and 11 bases lay between the germline ends. The CDR3 contains 14 residues. Germline V lookup: CDR1 LNHDA, CDR2 SQIVND (reference sequence). CDR3 residues: CASSIGSLAGELFF. The CDR3 coding sequence is TGTGCCAGTAGTATCGGGTCCCTCGCCGGGGAGCTGTTTTTT. Using reference TRBV19 and TRBJ2-2 for the parts outside the CDR3, the full variable domain is DGGITQSPKYLFRKEGQNVTLSCEQNLNHDAMYWYRQDPGQGLRLIYYSQIVNDFQKGDIAEGYSVSREKKESFPLTVTSAQKNPTAFYLCASSIGSLAGELFFGEGSRLTVL.

The chain recombines TRBV19 with TRBJ2-3, with D maybe TRBD2 (6 bases). V lost 7 bases and J lost 1, with 9 bases in between. The CDR3 spans 13 residues. CDR1 is LNHDA and CDR2 is SQIVND in the germline V gene (reference sequence). The CDR3 spells CASMWGGTDTQYF. The DNA of the CDR3 is TGTGCCAGTATGTGGGGGGGCACAGATACGCAGTATTTT.